These 19 T cell receptor beta chains share one sample of origin, sequenced in a study of T cell repertoires in cytomegalovirus infection. No antigen has been identified for these receptors. TCRdb fed the reads into MiXCR, producing one record per CDR3 protein. The data show fewer than 900,000 distinct CDR3 sequences, almost 30% seen once. Sample: cultured CD8+ T cells from PBMCs, taken from culture after CMV antigen stimulation. Source of these receptors: a human donor in good health (CMV status not recorded). Some clones in this sample may be carry-over from other donors' samples.

In this sample, this clonotype turned up many times. This chain links TRBV14 with TRBJ2-5; D might be TRBD2 (6 bases). Deletions cut 4 bases from V and 7 bases from J, with 13 bases between. Germline CDR1 and CDR2: SGHDN and FVKESK. This CDR3 comprises 13 residues. Here the CDR3 reads CASSLGTHRTQYF. CDR3 in DNA: TGTGCCAGCAGCCTCGGGACTCACAGGACCCAGTACTTC. The entire variable domain, with the rest obtained from reference TRBV14 and TRBJ2-5, is as follows: EAGVTQFPSHSVIEKGQTVTLRCDPISGHDNLYWYRRVMGKEIKFLLHFVKESKQDESGMPNNRFLAERTGGTYSTLKVQPAELEDSGVYFCASSLGTHRTQYFGPGTRLLVL.

This clonotype turned up a few times. The chain recombines TRBV7-9 with TRBJ2-7, with D perhaps TRBD2 (5 bases). This CDR3 has 15 residues. The V end lost 4 bases, the J end lost 2 bases, and 15 bases lay between the germline ends. CDR1 is SEHNR and CDR2 is FQNEAQ in the germline V gene (reference sequence). The CDR3 DNA follows: TGTGCCAGCAGCTCGTATAGCGTTGCCACCTACGAGCAGTACTTC. This codes for CASSSYSVATYEQYF. The full variable domain, in which reference TRBV7-9 and TRBJ2-7 provide the parts outside the CDR3, is DTGVSQNPRHKITKRGQNVTFRCDPISEHNRLYWYRQTLGQGPEFLTYFQNEAQLEKSRLLSDRFSAERPKGSFSTLEIQRTEQGDSAMYLCASSSYSVATYEQYFGPGTRLTVT.

This chain joins TRBV5-6 and TRBJ2-1; TRBD1 matches at 9 bases. With 3 bases clipped from V and 10 bases from J, the junction kept 8 bases outside the gene matches. CDR1 and CDR2 from the germline V gene are SGHDT and YYEEEE. The CDR3 runs to 14 residues. CDR3 DNA: TGTGCCAGCAGCTGGCCCGGGACAGGGCTAGAGCAGTTCTTC. The encoded protein is CASSWPGTGLEQFF.

The V gene is TRBV7-9, the J gene TRBJ1-6; 7 bases line up with TRBD1. CDR1 SEHNR and CDR2 FQNEAQ come from the germline V gene (reference sequence). The CDR3 runs to 17 residues. V gave up 1 base and J gave up 5 bases; unmatched junction bases: 8. CDR3 protein: CASSLGLQGRDNSPLHF. CDR3 nucleotide sequence: TGTGCCAGCAGCTTAGGTCTACAGGGGAGGGATAATTCACCCCTCCACTTT.

This clonotype was recorded a few times. J is TRBJ2-3 and V is TRBV27, with D perhaps TRBD1 (5 bases). Germline loops: CDR1 MNHEY, CDR2 SMNVEV (reference sequence). The V and J ends lost 3 bases and 2 bases respectively, with 9 bases between them. The length of the CDR3 is 14 residues. The CDR3 is CASSFVTATDTQYF. The DNA for the CDR3 is TGTGCCAGCAGTTTCGTGACAGCCACAGATACGCAGTATTTT.

The sample holds many counts of this clonotype. The chain is built from TRBV7-6 and TRBJ2-3; TRBD2 matches at 7 bases. V shed 2 bases, J shed 6 bases, and the junction held 8 bases outside the gene matches. The CDR3 totals 15 residues. The germline V gene encodes CDR1 SGHVS and CDR2 FNYEAQ. The CDR3 DNA is TGTGCCAGCAGCTTACGCGGGGGAATCTCGGATACGCAGTATTTT. Encoded protein: CASSLRGGISDTQYF.

This clonotype has a handful of counts. The chain carries TRBV11-3 and TRBJ2-1, with a tentative D call TRBD1 (6 bases). V shed 5 bases and J shed 0 bases, with 14 bases lying between them. The CDR3 is made up of 16 amino acids. Germline V gene data show CDR1 as SGHNT and CDR2 as YENEEA. CDR3 amino acids: CASSTHRESSYNEQFF. CDR3 coding DNA: TGTGCCAGCAGCACGCACAGGGAGAGCTCCTACAATGAGCAGTTCTTC.

This chain joins TRBV7-2 and TRBJ2-5; tentative D call: TRBD2 (6 bases). The germline V and J ends were trimmed by 5 bases and 5 bases, with 18 bases remaining between them. Germline V gene lookup returns CDR1 SGHTA and CDR2 FQGNSA. CDR3 length equals 15 residues. The CDR3 here is CASSATVRAGETQYF. CDR3 nucleotide sequence: TGTGCCAGCAGCGCTACCGTCAGGGCGGGGGAGACCCAGTACTTC.

A note on this clonotype: This CDR3 fails to terminate in the conserved phenylalanine or tryptophan, so it likely reflects a read error. The chain recombines TRBV7-2 with TRBJ2-2; 9 bases align to TRBD1. Germline values: CDR1 SGHTA, CDR2 FQGNSA. The CDR3 runs 15 residues. Germline trimming cut 5 bases from V and 9 bases from J; bases unmatched to any gene: 10. CDR3 sequence: CASSVRDRVNRELFL. CDR3 coding DNA: TGTGCCAGCAGCGTCCGGGACAGGGTGAACCGGGAGCTGTTTCTT.

V gene TRBV7-9 combines with J gene TRBJ1-2; 7 nucleotides agree with TRBD1. CDR1 SEHNR and CDR2 FQNEAQ come from the germline V gene (reference sequence). V dropped 5 bases and J dropped 5; count of bases not matched to a gene: 8. The CDR3 contains 14 residues. CDR3 nucleotide sequence: TGTGCCAGCAGCGGCCAGGGGGGCCGGTATGGCTACACCTTC. It encodes CASSGQGGRYGYTF.

The chain combines TRBV27 with TRBJ2-1; 7 nucleotides align to TRBD2. The CDR3 consists of 15 residues. CDR1 MNHEY and CDR2 SMNVEV come from the germline V gene (reference sequence). Unmatched junction bases numbered 6, after V lost 2 bases and J lost 5 bases. CDR3 loop: CASSLGSGYNNEQFF. In nucleotides, the CDR3 is TGTGCCAGCAGTTTAGGTAGCGGGTATAACAATGAGCAGTTCTTC.

The chain links TRBV20-1 to TRBJ1-5, with D possibly TRBD1 on 6 matching bases. The V end was cut by 6 bases, the J end by 0 bases, with 18 bases between. The CDR3 runs to 16 residues. CDR1 and CDR2 from the germline V gene are DFQATT and SNEGSKA (reference sequence). CDR3 sequence reads: CSARPYTGSSNQPQHF. The CDR3 DNA follows: TGCAGTGCCAGACCGTATACAGGGAGTAGCAATCAGCCCCAGCATTTT.

The chain employs TRBV7-8 and TRBJ1-4; tentative D call: TRBD1 (6 bases). Trimming pared 5 bases from V and 0 bases from J, leaving 25 bases between. Per the germline V gene, CDR1 is SGHVS and CDR2 is FQNEAQ. The CDR3 sequence is 20 residues long. The CDR3 DNA sequence: TGTGCCAGCAGCAAACAGAGGTTTGGACAAAGGGGGGCAACTAATGAAAAACTGTTTTTT. The encoded protein is CASSKQRFGQRGATNEKLFF.

In its sample, this clonotype was seen many times. V gene TRBV12-3 or TRBV12-4 combines with J gene TRBJ1-1; 8 bases match TRBD1. The CDR3 is 14 residues long. V shed 4 bases, J shed 5 bases, and the junction held 6 bases outside the gene matches. The CDR3 here is CASSSDRAGTEAFF. CDR3 bases: TGTGCCAGCAGTTCGGACAGGGCTGGGACTGAAGCTTTCTTT.

V usage is TRBV19 and J usage is TRBJ2-3; D not certain. Trimming took 1 base from V and 4 from J, leaving 9 bases between them. The length of the CDR3 is 14 residues. CDR1 and CDR2 from the germline V gene are LNHDA and SQIVND (reference sequence). The CDR3 DNA reads TGTGCCAGTAGTATAGCTGGGTTATCAGATACGCAGTATTTT. It is translated as CASSIAGLSDTQYF. Supplemented by reference TRBV19 and TRBJ2-3, the full variable domain reads DGGITQSPKYLFRKEGQNVTLSCEQNLNHDAMYWYRQDPGQGLRLIYYSQIVNDFQKGDIAEGYSVSREKKESFPLTVTSAQKNPTAFYLCASSIAGLSDTQYFGPGTRLTVL.

The chain links TRBV20-1 to TRBJ2-7, with no clear D. V dropped 0 bases and J dropped 0 bases, with 6 bases sitting between them. The CDR3 loop spans 13 amino acids. The germline gives CDR1 DFQATT, CDR2 SNEGSKA (reference sequence). DNA of the CDR3: TGCAGTGCTAGAGAGTGGAGCTCCTACGAGCAGTACTTC. It yields the protein CSAREWSSYEQYF.

The chain carries TRBV12-3 or TRBV12-4 and TRBJ2-7; TRBD1 matches at 7 bases. This CDR3 is 16 amino acids long. The J segment lost 2 bases and the V segment lost 1 base, leaving 8 bases of the junction unmatched. The CDR3 here is CASSLVLVDRAYEQYF. The CDR3 DNA reads as TGTGCCAGCAGTTTAGTGTTGGTCGACAGGGCCTACGAGCAGTACTTC.

The table lists this clonotype with a few counts. The chain couples TRBV7-2 to TRBJ2-3; D unclear. Looked up from germline, CDR1 is SGHTA and CDR2 is FQGNSA. The CDR3 has 15 amino acids. Trimming cost V 7 bases and J 0 bases, with 14 bases left between them. CDR3: CASNLAFPSTDTQYF. The CDR3, as DNA: TGTGCCAGCAACCTCGCGTTTCCGAGCACAGATACGCAGTATTTT.

This clonotype was seen repeatedly, ten times or more. The V call is TRBV25-1, the J call TRBJ2-6; perhaps D is TRBD1 or TRBD2 (5 bases each). Germline V gene data show CDR1 as MGHDK and CDR2 as SYGVNS. The V end was cut by 3 bases, the J end by 1 base, with 10 bases between. CDR3 size: 16 residues. The CDR3 sequence is CASSDSRESGANVLTF. The DNA for the CDR3 is TGTGCCAGCAGTGACTCCAGGGAGTCTGGGGCCAACGTCCTGACTTTC.